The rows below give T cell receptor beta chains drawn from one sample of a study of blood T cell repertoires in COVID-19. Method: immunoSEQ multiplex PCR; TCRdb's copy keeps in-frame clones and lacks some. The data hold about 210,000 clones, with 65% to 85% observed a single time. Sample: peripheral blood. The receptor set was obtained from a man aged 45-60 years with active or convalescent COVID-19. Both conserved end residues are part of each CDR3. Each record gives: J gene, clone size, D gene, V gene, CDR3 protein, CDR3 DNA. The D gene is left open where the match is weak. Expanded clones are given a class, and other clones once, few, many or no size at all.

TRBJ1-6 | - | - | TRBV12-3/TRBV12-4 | CASSLGSGSPLHF | TGTGCCAGCAGTTTAGGGTCGGGTTCACCCCTCCACTTT
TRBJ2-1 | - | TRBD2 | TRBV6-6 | CASSYLAGGKNEQFF | TGTGCCAGCAGTTACCTAGCGGGGGGTAAGAATGAGCAGTTCTTC
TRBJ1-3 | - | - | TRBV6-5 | CASSSYSGNTIYF | TGTGCCAGCAGTTCCTACTCTGGAAACACCATATATTTT
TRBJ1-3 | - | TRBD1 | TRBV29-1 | CSVVDPDRLADTIYF | TGCAGCGTTGTGGATCCGGACAGGCTCGCGGACACCATATATTTT
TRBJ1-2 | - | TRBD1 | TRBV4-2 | CASSRTGTGGEGYGYTF | TGTGCCAGCAGCCGGACCGGGACAGGGGGCGAAGGATATGGCTACACCTTC
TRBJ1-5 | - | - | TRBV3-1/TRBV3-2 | CASSQLEGQPQHF | TGTGCCAGCAGCCAATTAGAGGGACAGCCCCAGCATTTT
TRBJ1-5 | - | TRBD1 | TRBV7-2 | CASSPDRDQPQHF | TGTGCCAGCAGCCCAGACAGGGATCAGCCCCAGCATTTT
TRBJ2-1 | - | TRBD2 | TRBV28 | CASSSGLAGRYEQFF | TGTGCCAGCAGTTCGGGACTAGCGGGAAGGTATGAGCAGTTCTTC
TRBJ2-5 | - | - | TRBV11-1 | CASSSGGHRETQYF | TGTGCCAGCAGCTCGGGGGGACATCGAGAGACCCAGTACTTC
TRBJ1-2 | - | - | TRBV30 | CAWTRSQYGYTF | TGTGCCTGGACCCGAAGTCAGTATGGCTACACCTTC
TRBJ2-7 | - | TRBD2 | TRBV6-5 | CASRTSGYEQYF | TGTGCCAGCAGGACTAGCGGATACGAGCAGTACTTC
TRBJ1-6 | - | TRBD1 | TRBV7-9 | CASSLGQGAGNSPLHF | TGTGCCAGCAGCTTAGGACAGGGGGCGGGTAATTCACCCCTCCACTTT
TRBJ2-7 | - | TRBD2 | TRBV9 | CASSPGLAVSSYEQYF | TGTGCCAGCAGCCCGGGACTAGCGGTAAGCTCCTACGAGCAGTACTTC
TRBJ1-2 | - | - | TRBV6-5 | CASSYRTEGVGACTF | TGTGCCAGCAGTTACCGTACCGAGGGCGTTGGAGCCTGCACCTTC
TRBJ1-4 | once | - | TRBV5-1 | CASSLLLATNEKLFF | TGCGCCAGCAGCTTACTGCTCGCAACTAATGAAAAACTGTTTTTT
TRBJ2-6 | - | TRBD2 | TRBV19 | CASRGGLAVPSGANVLTF | TGTGCCAGTAGGGGGGGACTAGCGGTACCCTCTGGGGCCAACGTCCTGACTTTC
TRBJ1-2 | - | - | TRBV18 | CASSPPSSSGYTF | TGTGCCAGCTCACCCCCCTCTTCTAGTGGCTACACCTTC
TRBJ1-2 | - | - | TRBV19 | CASADYADYGYTF | TGTGCCAGTGCGGATTACGCGGACTATGGCTACACCTTC
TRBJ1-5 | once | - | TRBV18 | CASSPSIGDQPQHF | TGTGCCAGCTCACCAAGTATAGGGGATCAGCCCCAGCATTTT
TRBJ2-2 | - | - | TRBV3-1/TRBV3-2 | CASSQGGRGAGGELFF | TGTGCCAGCAGCCAAGGGGGCAGGGGGGCCGGCGGGGAGCTGTTTTTT
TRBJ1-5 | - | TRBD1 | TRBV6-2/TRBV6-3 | CASSYPDREDQHF | TGTGCCAGCAGTTACCCCGACAGGGAGGACCAGCATTTT
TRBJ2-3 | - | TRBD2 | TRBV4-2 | CASSQEWRLQRELPDTQYF | TGTGCCAGCAGCCAAGAGTGGCGCCTGCAGCGGGAGTTGCCAGATACGCAGTATTTT
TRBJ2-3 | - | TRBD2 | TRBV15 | CATSRTRTSPLIDTQYF | TGTGCCACCAGCAGAACACGGACTAGCCCGTTGATAGATACGCAGTATTTT
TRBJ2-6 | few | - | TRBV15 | CATSREARGSGANVLTF | TGTGCCACCAGCAGAGAGGCCAGGGGTTCTGGGGCCAACGTCCTGACTTTC
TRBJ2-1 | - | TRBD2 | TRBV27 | CASSPIPPLAAYEYNEQFF | TGTGCCAGCAGTCCTATACCCCCCCTAGCGGCTTATGAATACAATGAGCAGTTCTTC
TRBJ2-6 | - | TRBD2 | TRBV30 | CAWSVLGGGGANVLTF | TGTGCCTGGAGTGTACTTGGGGGGGGTGGGGCCAACGTCCTGACTTTC
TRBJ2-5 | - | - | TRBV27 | CASSHRDTQETQYF | TGTGCCAGCAGTCACCGGGACACCCAAGAGACCCAGTACTTC
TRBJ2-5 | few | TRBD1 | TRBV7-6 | CASSSNRQGRFQETQYF | TGTGCCAGCAGCTCCAATCGACAGGGTCGCTTCCAAGAGACCCAGTACTTC
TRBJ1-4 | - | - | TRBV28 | CASSSLTGGNEKLFF | TGTGCCAGCAGTTCCCTGACGGGGGGTAATGAAAAACTGTTTTTT
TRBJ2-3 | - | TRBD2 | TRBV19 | CASSAGGDTDTQYF | TGTGCCAGTAGTGCGGGGGGGGACACAGATACGCAGTATTTT
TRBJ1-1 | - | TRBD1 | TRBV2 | CASREVGTGVHTEAFF | TGTGCCAGCAGGGAGGTGGGGACAGGGGTTCACACTGAAGCTTTCTTT
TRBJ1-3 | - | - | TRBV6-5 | CASSPTGVSGNTIYF | TGTGCCAGCAGTCCAACAGGCGTCTCTGGAAACACCATATATTTT
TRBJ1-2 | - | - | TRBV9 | CASSPQGSYGYTF | TGTGCCAGCAGCCCGCAGGGTAGCTATGGCTACACCTTC
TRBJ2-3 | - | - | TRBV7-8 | CASSPRPILGADTQYF | TGTGCCAGCAGCCCTCGACCCATCCTTGGGGCTGATACGCAGTATTTT
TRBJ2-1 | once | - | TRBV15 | CATSREGQRDNEQFF | TGTGCCACCAGCAGAGAGGGACAGCGGGACAATGAGCAGTTCTTC
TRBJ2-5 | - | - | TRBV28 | CASRTPVQETQYF | TGTGCCAGCCGAACCCCAGTCCAAGAGACCCAGTACTTC